This entry lists 27 T cell receptor beta chains sequenced from one sample in a study of cytomegalovirus exposure and HLA in healthy donors. The PCR ran on 60 Vbeta and 13 Jbeta primers. This table comes from immunoSEQ multiplex PCR, and its TCRdb copy is limited to in-frame clones, with some not included. The table has about 180,000 clones, over 70% seen once. Sequencing input: PBMCs. The receptors were gathered from a boy aged 2 to 9 in good health and CMV-seronegative.

The rearrangement uses TRBV19 and TRBJ1-6; D is uncertain. Trimming shortened V by 5 bases and J by 13 bases, and 15 bases separated the two germline ends. Per the germline V gene, CDR1 is LNHDA and CDR2 is SQIVND (reference sequence). The CDR3 contains 13 residues. CDR3 region: CASSQIHQTPLHF. For the CDR3, the DNA is TGTGCCAGTAGTCAGATACACCAAACGCCCCTCCACTTT. Variable domain in full (rest from reference TRBV19 and TRBJ1-6): DGGITQSPKYLFRKEGQNVTLSCEQNLNHDAMYWYRQDPGQGLRLIYYSQIVNDFQKGDIAEGYSVSREKKESFPLTVTSAQKNPTAFYLCASSQIHQTPLHFGNGTRLTVT.

V usage is TRBV5-1 and J usage is TRBJ2-3; D gene ambiguous. Trimming stripped 4 bases from V and 6 bases from J, with 12 bases between. The germline CDR1 and CDR2 sequences are SGHRS and YFSETQ. The CDR3 length is 13 residues. The CDR3 spells CASSVPTRDTQYF. As DNA, the CDR3 is TGCGCCAGCAGCGTCCCGACAAGGGATACGCAGTATTTT.

This chain uses TRBV6-1 with TRBJ1-1, with D maybe TRBD1 (5 bases). CDR1 is MNHNS and CDR2 is SASEGT in the germline V gene. This CDR3 has 16 amino acids. V was shortened by 3 bases and J by 5 bases, with 19 bases between the two germline ends. The CDR3 region has the DNA TGTGCCAGCAGTGATTTCCTTGTCGGGGGATTGACTGAAGCTTTCTTT. It encodes CASSDFLVGGLTEAFF.

This clone was found a few times. V and J are TRBV7-2 and TRBJ1-1; D may be TRBD1 (5 bases). Trimming removed 4 bases from V and 5 bases from J, with 11 bases in between. Germline CDR1 is SGHTA and CDR2 is FQGNSA. The CDR3 is 13 amino acids. The CDR3 nucleotides are TGTGCCAGCAGCTACTCCGGACAAACTGAAGCTTTCTTT. Translating gives CASSYSGQTEAFF.

The CDR3 region has the DNA TGTGCCAGTAGGGGGGGACCCTATGGCTACACCTTC. Its protein is CASRGGPYGYTF. The chain is built from TRBV19 and TRBJ1-2; TRBD1 might be the D (5 bases). Deletions cut 6 bases from V and 4 bases from J, with 9 bases between. The CDR3 has 12 amino acids. CDR1 LNHDA and CDR2 SQIVND come from the germline V gene (reference sequence).

This sequence joins TRBV7-9 and TRBJ2-2, with D tentatively TRBD1 (6 bases). V lost 8 bases and J lost 0, with 16 bases in between. This CDR3 spans 16 amino acids. From germline, CDR1 is SEHNR and CDR2 FQNEAQ (reference sequence). The CDR3 DNA follows: TGTGCCAGCGGGGGTTACAGGGCGTCGAACACCGGGGAGCTGTTTTTT. As protein: CASGGYRASNTGELFF.

This clone was counted a single time. The rearrangement uses TRBV23-1 and TRBJ1-2; tentative D call: TRBD1 (5 bases). TRBV23-1 is filed as an ORF, its function uncertain. The V gene lost 2 bases and the J gene lost 2 bases, with 15 bases spanning the gap. The CDR3 is made up of 16 amino acids. DNA of the CDR3: TGCGCCAGCAGTCAAAAGTGTCGCAGGGCCAACTATGGCTACACCTTC. Its protein is CASSQKCRRANYGYTF.

This clone was recorded only once. This sequence joins TRBV7-9 and TRBJ2-7; possibly TRBD1 for D (6 bases). Trimming took off 0 bases at V and 2 bases at J, with 17 bases between the two ends. Germline V gives CDR1 SEHNR, CDR2 FQNEAQ (reference sequence). The CDR3 loop spans 17 amino acids. The CDR3 sequence: CASSLAVNRASTYEQYF. CDR3 coding DNA: TGTGCCAGCAGCTTAGCCGTTAACAGGGCCAGCACCTACGAGCAGTACTTC.

This clone came up once. The chain links TRBV27 to TRBJ2-1; possibly TRBD2 for D (6 bases). Between the trimmed V and J ends, which lost 3 bases and 10 bases, there was a span of 13 bases. This CDR3 comprises 13 residues. CDR1 and CDR2 from the germline V gene are MNHEY and SMNVEV (reference sequence). The CDR3 here is CASSFPGTYEQFF. The CDR3 DNA reads TGTGCCAGCAGTTTTCCTGGGACTTACGAGCAGTTCTTC.

This chain uses TRBV6-5 with TRBJ1-4; the D gene is possibly TRBD1 (5 bases). CDR1 is MNHEY and CDR2 is SVGAGI in the germline V gene. The length of the CDR3 is 13 residues. Trimming left V 5 bases short and J 3 bases short, with 7 bases between. The CDR3 region is CASSLTANEKLFF. The CDR3 DNA follows: TGTGCCAGCAGTCTGACAGCTAATGAAAAACTGTTTTTT.

This sequence joins TRBV6-1 and TRBJ2-3; 8 nucleotides align to TRBD2. The CDR3 runs to 15 residues. The germline gives CDR1 MNHNS, CDR2 SASEGT. J was trimmed by 5 bases and V by 2 bases; bases with no gene match: 6. In nucleotides, the CDR3 is TGTGCCAGCAGTGAAACGGCGGGGGGAGGAGATACGCAGTATTTT. This codes for CASSETAGGGDTQYF.

This clone was detected a few times. CDR3 amino acids: CASGMGGSYEQYF. The CDR3 region has the DNA TGTGCCAGCGGGATGGGGGGGTCCTACGAGCAGTACTTC. The rearrangement joins TRBV7-2 to TRBJ2-7; 7 bases map to TRBD2. The J segment lost 1 base and the V segment lost 8 bases, leaving 5 bases of the junction unmatched. Germline CDR1 is SGHTA and CDR2 is FQGNSA. The CDR3 runs 13 residues.

This clone was seen only once. The chain recombines TRBV6-1 with TRBJ1-2; tentatively, D is TRBD1 (6 bases). V was shortened by 7 bases and J by 3 bases, with 9 bases between the two germline ends. CDR3 length: 12 amino acids. Germline-derived CDR1 and CDR2 are MNHNS and SASEGT. DNA of the CDR3: TGTGCCAGCAAACCAGGGGACTATGGCTACACCTTC. Translated: CASKPGDYGYTF.

The V and J genes are TRBV11-2 and TRBJ1-3, with D uncertain. Germline lookup yields CDR1 SGHAT and CDR2 FQNNGV. V was cut by 1 base and J by 2 bases, with 9 bases left in between. This CDR3 comprises 15 residues. The CDR3 nucleotides are TGTGCCAGCAGCTTAGCAGAAGTGGCTGGAAACACCATATATTTT. It encodes CASSLAEVAGNTIYF.

The chain uses TRBV11-2 and TRBJ2-7; D is unclear. This CDR3 is 14 amino acids long. The germline V gene has CDR1 SGHAT and CDR2 FQNNGV. V lost 1 base to trimming and J lost 1 base, with 8 bases between them. The CDR3 nucleotides read TGTGCCAGCAGCTTAGTGAGACAATCCTACGAGCAGTACGTC. Its translation: CASSLVRQSYEQYV.

This clone was detected once. The chain carries TRBV21-1 and TRBJ1-2; TRBD1, the table's D call, was not compared with the DNA. TRBV21-1 is tagged as a pseudogene. This CDR3 has 14 amino acids. The chain's CDR3 is CASSRGQTNYGYTF. The CDR3 DNA follows: TGTGCCAGCAGCAGGGGACAGACTAACTATGGCTACACCTTC.

A single count supports this clone. The V call is TRBV10-3, the J call TRBJ1-1; TRBD1 matches 9 bases. The CDR3 sequence is 15 residues long. CDR1 and CDR2 (germline): ENHRY, SYGVKD. V gave up 4 bases and J gave up 3 bases; unmatched junction bases: 6. CDR3: CAISGGDRDDTEAFF. The CDR3, as DNA: TGTGCCATCAGTGGGGGGGACAGGGATGACACTGAAGCTTTCTTT.

The chain couples TRBV6-1 to TRBJ2-1; 9 nucleotides line up with TRBD2. With 4 bases clipped from V and 2 bases from J, the junction kept 3 bases outside the gene matches. This CDR3 spans 15 amino acids. Germline V gives CDR1 MNHNS, CDR2 SASEGT. CDR3 nucleotide sequence: TGTGCCAGCAGTGGTCTAGCGGGACCCTACAATGAGCAGTTCTTC. It specifies CASSGLAGPYNEQFF.

The chain is built from TRBV19 and TRBJ2-3, with 9 bases aligning to TRBD2. CDR3 size: 18 residues. Germline values: CDR1 LNHDA, CDR2 SQIVND (reference sequence). After removal of 2 bases from V and 4 bases from J, the junction contained 13 bases not matched to a gene. The CDR3 DNA sequence: TGTGCCAGTAGTATAACCCCTTTTGGTCTAGCGGGGTCAGATACGCAGTATTTT. This encodes CASSITPFGLAGSDTQYF.

The V gene is TRBV11-2, the J gene TRBJ2-3, with 14 bases identical to TRBD2. Germline assignment: CDR1 SGHAT and CDR2 FQNNGV. V dropped 3 bases and J dropped 4; count of bases not matched to a gene: 9. The CDR3 loop spans 18 amino acids. CDR3 coding DNA: TGTGCCAGCAGCTTTTCCGGGGGACTAGCGGGAGTGTCAGATACGCAGTATTTT. This sequence encodes CASSFSGGLAGVSDTQYF.

J is TRBJ1-5 and V is TRBV28, with D perhaps matching TRBD1 (6 bases). The CDR3 is 18 residues long. Germline CDR1 MDHEN, CDR2 SYDVKM. V shed 2 bases and J shed 2 bases, with 19 bases lying between them. Here the CDR3 reads CASSLPISGEIGNQPQHF. The DNA for the CDR3 is TGTGCCAGCAGTTTACCCATATCAGGGGAGATTGGCAATCAGCCCCAGCATTTT.

The chain carries TRBV7-9 and TRBJ2-1; 14 bases align to TRBD2. Trimming at V came to 4 bases and at J to 9 bases, leaving 8 bases not matched to a gene. The CDR3 totals 16 residues. Germline lookup yields CDR1 SEHNR and CDR2 FQNEAQ (reference sequence). CDR3 residues: CASSSPGLAGEGEQFF. The CDR3 nucleotides read TGTGCCAGCAGCTCACCGGGACTAGCGGGAGAAGGTGAGCAGTTCTTC.

The chain uses TRBV7-2 and TRBJ2-1, with 7 bases that match TRBD1. The V and J ends lost 5 bases and 7 bases, in that order; junction bases with no gene match: 5. This CDR3 region has 13 residues. CDR1 is SGHTA and CDR2 is FQGNSA in the germline V gene. CDR3 region: CASSKGAWNEQFF. Here the CDR3 DNA reads TGTGCCAGCAGCAAGGGGGCGTGGAATGAGCAGTTCTTC.

The genes are TRBV27 and TRBJ1-2; 8 bases line up with TRBD1. V shed 4 bases and J 8 bases; nucleotides not matched to a gene: 15. Germline CDR1 is MNHEY and CDR2 is SMNVEV (reference sequence). The CDR3 loop spans 16 amino acids. CDR3 nucleotide sequence: TGTGCCAGCAGTTCGAAGGGGACAGGCGGCCTGGAGGGCTACACCTTC. It translates to CASSSKGTGGLEGYTF.

V gene TRBV6-5 combines with J gene TRBJ1-2, with D tentatively TRBD1 (6 bases). This CDR3 comprises 14 residues. Germline V lookup: CDR1 MNHEY, CDR2 SVGAGI. V was cut by 2 bases and J by 5 bases, with 12 bases left in between. CDR3 sequence: CASSYGDTKYGYTF. In nucleotides, the CDR3 is TGTGCCAGCAGTTACGGGGACACCAAGTATGGCTACACCTTC.

The DNA for the CDR3 is TGTGCCAGCAGACGCGGACAGGTTCAAGAGACCCAGTACTTC. Translating it yields CASRRGQVQETQYF. The genes are TRBV6-5 and TRBJ2-5, with 7 nucleotides matching TRBD1. The J segment lost 2 bases and the V segment lost 6 bases, leaving 6 bases of the junction unmatched. This CDR3 is built from 14 residues. Germline V gene data show CDR1 as MNHEY and CDR2 as SVGAGI.

DNA for the CDR3: TGTGCCAGCAGCTTAGTGACTAGCGAGAACACCGGGGAGCTGTTTTTT. It is translated as CASSLVTSENTGELFF. This sequence joins TRBV7-9 and TRBJ2-2, with 8 bases matching TRBD2. This CDR3 spans 16 amino acids. Germline-derived CDR1 and CDR2 are SEHNR and FQNEAQ (reference sequence). With V trimmed by 1 base and J by 1 base, 2 bases remained unmatched.